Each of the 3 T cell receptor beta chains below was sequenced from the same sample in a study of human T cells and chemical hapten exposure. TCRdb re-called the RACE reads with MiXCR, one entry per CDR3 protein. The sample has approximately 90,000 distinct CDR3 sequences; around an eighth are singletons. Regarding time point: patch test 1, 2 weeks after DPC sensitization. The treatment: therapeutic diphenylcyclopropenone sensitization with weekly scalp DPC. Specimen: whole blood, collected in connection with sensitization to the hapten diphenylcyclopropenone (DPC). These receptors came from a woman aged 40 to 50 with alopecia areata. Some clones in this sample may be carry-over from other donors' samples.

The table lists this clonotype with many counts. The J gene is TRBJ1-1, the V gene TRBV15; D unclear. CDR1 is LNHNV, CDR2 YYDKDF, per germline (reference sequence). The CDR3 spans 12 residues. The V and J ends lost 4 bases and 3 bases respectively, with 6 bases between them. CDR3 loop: CATSNWDTEAFF. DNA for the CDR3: TGTGCCACCAGCAATTGGGACACTGAAGCTTTCTTT.

Written as DNA, the CDR3 is TGTGCCAGCAGTTATAAACAGGGGGCGACCACCGGGGAGCTGTTTTTT. Translated: CASSYKQGATTGELFF. J is TRBJ2-2 and V is TRBV7-3; 9 bases are shared with TRBD1. Germline loops: CDR1 SGHTA, CDR2 FQGTGA. V trimming: 6 bases; J trimming: 4 bases; junction bases outside the gene matches: 9. The CDR3 has 16 residues.

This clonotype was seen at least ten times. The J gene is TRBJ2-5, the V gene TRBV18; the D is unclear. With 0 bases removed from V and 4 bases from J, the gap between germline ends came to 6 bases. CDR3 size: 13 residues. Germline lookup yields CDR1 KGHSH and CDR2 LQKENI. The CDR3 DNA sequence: TGTGCCAGCTCACCACCGGGTTTAGAGACCCAGTACTTC. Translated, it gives CASSPPGLETQYF.